A single sample is the source of the 7 T cell receptor beta chains below, sequenced in a study of blood T cells in healthy people across ages. It was with a sample-barcoded 5' primer and a J-beta primer mix that a second PCR of about 7 to 12 cycles was run. TCRdb used MiXCR to reprocess the 5' RACE reads, holding one entry per CDR3 protein. The sample consists of 790,000 or so distinct CDR3 sequences, around 50% of them appearing once. The sample taken for sequencing was blood. The receptors here all came from a man aged 40-50 years in good health.

The chain links TRBV27 to TRBJ2-3; D remains unclear. Trimming removed 4 bases from V and 2 bases from J, with 10 bases in between. The germline gives CDR1 MNHEY, CDR2 SMNVEV (reference sequence). The CDR3 loop spans 14 amino acids. The CDR3 DNA reads as TGTGCCAGCAGTTGGCCTAAACACACAGATACGCAGTATTTT. This sequence encodes CASSWPKHTDTQYF.

The chain uses TRBV20-1 and TRBJ1-5, with TRBD1 as a possible D gene (6 bases). This CDR3 has 15 amino acids. The ends were cut back, 2 bases at V and 4 bases at J, with 15 bases in the middle. Germline CDR1 reads DFQATT; CDR2 reads SNEGSKA (reference sequence). The CDR3 DNA sequence: TGCAGTGCTAGAAGAGGTGCCGGGACAAATCAGCCCCAGCATTTT. Amino acid sequence: CSARRGAGTNQPQHF.

This clonotype was observed at least ten times. The chain links TRBV6-6 to TRBJ2-1; D possibly corresponds to TRBD2 (5 bases). Matching the DNA end better, TRBJ2-7 makes the J call doubtful. The CDR3 is 14 amino acids. Germline loops: CDR1 MNHNY, CDR2 SVGAGI (reference sequence). The DNA for the CDR3 is TGTGCCAGCAGTTACTCGAGGGTGTACAATGAGCAGTACTTC. It codes for CASSYSRVYNEQYF.

V is TRBV3-1 and J is TRBJ1-4, with 7 bases lining up with TRBD1. Trimming at V came to 4 bases and at J to 0 bases, leaving 8 bases not matched to a gene. CDR3 length: 17 residues. Germline CDR1 reads LGHDT; CDR2 reads YNNKEL (reference sequence). CDR3 in amino acids: CASSLRDRLPTNEKLFF. The CDR3 DNA is TGTGCCAGCAGCCTCCGGGACAGACTACCAACTAATGAAAAACTGTTTTTT. Based on the CDR3 plus reference TRBV3-1 and TRBJ1-4, the full variable domain is DTAVSQTPKYLVTQMGNDKSIKCEQNLGHDTMYWYKQDSKKFLKIMFSYNNKELIINETVPNRFSPKSPDKAHLNLHINSLELGDSAVYFCASSLRDRLPTNEKLFFGSGTQLSVL.

There are a few counts of this clonotype. The V gene is TRBV20-1, the J gene TRBJ2-3; 8 bases align to TRBD2. CDR3 length: 14 amino acids. The V segment lost 3 bases and the J segment 0 bases; nucleotides outside the gene matches: 2. Germline V gene sequence: CDR1 DFQATT, CDR2 SNEGSKA (reference sequence). This chain's CDR3 is CSASERGSTDTQYF. The CDR3 nucleotides are TGCAGTGCTAGCGAGCGGGGGAGCACAGATACGCAGTATTTT.

The rearrangement links TRBV9 to TRBJ1-2; no definite D call. Per germline, CDR1 SGDLS and CDR2 YYNGEE. Trimming took 1 base from V and 8 from J, leaving 12 bases between them. The CDR3 length is 13 residues. For the CDR3, the DNA is TGTGCCAGCAGCGTACTAGGACTTGCCGGCTACACCTTC. The encoded protein is CASSVLGLAGYTF.

The rearrangement uses TRBV25-1 and TRBJ2-5, with a tentative D call TRBD2 (5 bases). V was cut by 1 base and J by 1 base, with 10 bases left in between. The CDR3 extends over 15 amino acids. Germline V CDR1 and CDR2: MGHDK, SYGVNS. CDR3 sequence: CASSEWTGSQETQYF. The CDR3 nucleotides read TGTGCCAGCAGTGAATGGACGGGGTCCCAAGAGACCCAGTACTTC.